This entry lists 2 T cell receptor beta chains sequenced from one sample in a study of graft-versus-host responses after intestinal transplantation. The data were produced by immunoSEQ multiplex PCR, yet TCRdb's version contains in-frame clones alone and is incomplete. The repertoire holds roughly 120,000 clones, with roughly 95% as singletons. What these receptors recognize is not known. Here the sequenced sample was unstimulated CD8+ T cells sorted from spleen or lymph node cells, taken before intestinal transplant. All receptors derive from a human donor who received an intestinal transplant.

The chain employs TRBV28 and TRBJ2-7; 11 bases are a match to TRBD2. The CDR3 is 18 amino acids. Trimming took 6 bases from V and 0 from J; bases not matched to a gene: 13. Germline CDR1 reads MDHEN; CDR2 reads SYDVKM. CDR3 in DNA: TGTGCCAGCAGGAAACCATCGGGACTAGCGGTTCTCTCCTACGAGCAGTACTTC. Translating gives CASRKPSGLAVLSYEQYF.

The chain carries TRBV5-6 and TRBJ2-7; D is unclear. V was cut by 4 bases and J by 3 bases, with 14 bases left in between. Per germline, CDR1 SGHDT and CDR2 YYEEEE. The CDR3 runs to 14 residues. CDR3 region: CASSHTESVYEQYF. CDR3 DNA: TGTGCCAGCAGCCATACGGAAAGTGTCTACGAGCAGTACTTC.